This T cell receptor beta chain was recovered during a study of blood T cell repertoires in COVID-19. Germline V CDR1 and CDR2: MNHEY, SMNVEV (reference sequence). CDR3 length equals 15 residues. Trimming removed 7 bases from V and 6 bases from J, with 21 bases in between. Authors' analysis steps: Amplification from reference gene primers served as the basis for estimated nucleated cell counts. Generated by immunoSEQ multiplex PCR, the TCRdb table keeps only in-frame clones and is missing some. V, J and clone size are taken as reported in that table, and D and trimming were inferred from the DNA itself. The sample holds some 190,000 clones, around four fifths seen once.

The sample taken for sequencing was peripheral blood. This chain links TRBV27 with TRBJ1-1; perhaps TRBD1 as D (5 bases). This clonotype was sampled from a human donor in a cohort sampled during active COVID-19. CDR3 protein: CASKTLTARNSEAFF. DNA of the CDR3: TGTGCCAGCAAGACTTTGACAGCCCGAAACTCTGAAGCTTTCTTT.